The T cell receptor (beta chain) described here comes from a study of blood T cell repertoires in COVID-19. The wider study: Samples came from the United States, Italy and Spain, spanning acute and convalescent COVID-19.

V was shortened by 3 bases and J by 5 bases, with 13 bases between the two germline ends. Looked up from germline, CDR1 is KGHDR and CDR2 is SFDVKD. The CDR3 is made up of 15 amino acids. In the original processing: Reference gene primers were amplified, and this amplification served to estimate nucleated cell counts. Repertoires were generated with immunoSEQ multiplex PCR, while TCRdb's copy carries only in-frame clones and drops some. V, J and clone size were drawn from that table, and D and trimming were deduced from the DNA. The data show 200,000 to 250,000 clones, around 83% seen once. The rearrangement joins TRBV24-1 to TRBJ1-5, with TRBD1 as a possible D gene (5 bases). The receptor's source is a woman in her thirties or forties who had recovered from COVID-19. The sequencing sample was made of PBMCs or T cells enriched from blood (not recorded which). The CDR3 region has the DNA TGTGCCACCAGTGATCCAGGGACTCAAGATCAGCCCCAGCATTTT. It translates to CATSDPGTQDQPQHF.